Below are 12 T cell receptor beta chains sequenced from a single sample in a study of response to subunit inactivated influenza vaccine. TCRdb re-called the RT-PCR reads through MiXCR, storing one row per CDR3 protein. The sample includes about 500,000 distinct CDR3 sequences, 16% of them seen just once. The specimen was CD4+ T cells sorted from PBMCs, collected less than 25 months after vaccination. The receptors were sampled from a man aged 45 to 70 who received an inactivated influenza vaccine.

This chain joins TRBV29-1 and TRBJ2-7; 13 positions match TRBD2. The CDR3 covers 13 residues. V lost 4 bases to trimming and J lost 12 bases; unmatched junction nucleotides: 9. The germline CDR1 and CDR2 sequences are SQVTM and ANQGSEA. CDR3 nucleotide sequence: TGCAGCGTTGCCCGGACTAGCGGGGGCCCCGCGTACTTC. As protein: CSVARTSGGPAYF.

CDR3 loop: CSARQGSTGELFF. CDR3 nucleotide sequence: TGCAGTGCTAGGCAGGGGAGTACCGGGGAGCTGTTTTTT. The chain carries TRBV20-1 and TRBJ2-2; D might be TRBD1 (6 bases). Trimming removed 3 bases at V and 5 bases at J, with 10 bases between. CDR1 is DFQATT, CDR2 SNEGSKA, per germline (reference sequence). The CDR3 totals 13 residues.

This chain connects TRBV3-1 to TRBJ2-1, with D possibly TRBD2 on 6 matching bases. Germline V CDR1 and CDR2: LGHDT, YNNKEL (reference sequence). V lost 1 base to trimming and J lost 8 bases, with 12 bases between them. This CDR3 is built from 14 residues. The CDR3 region has the DNA TGTGCCAGCAGCCAAGGTCCAGGGAGGTATGAGCAGTTCTTC. This translates into CASSQGPGRYEQFF.

This clonotype was detected many times. This rearrangement joins TRBV5-1 to TRBJ2-2, with D perhaps matching TRBD2 (5 bases). Trimming shortened V by 4 bases and J by 3 bases, and 13 bases separated the two germline ends. Germline CDR1 SGHRS, CDR2 YFSETQ. The CDR3 sequence is 15 residues long. CDR3 sequence: CASSRRTRDTGELFF. DNA of the CDR3: TGCGCCAGCAGCCGCCGAACGCGGGACACCGGGGAGCTGTTTTTT.

This clonotype was recorded at least ten times. The rearrangement joins TRBV18 to TRBJ1-5; 8 bases fit TRBD1. The CDR3 covers 15 residues. After removal of 6 bases from V and 6 bases from J, the junction contained 10 bases not matched to a gene. Looked up from germline, CDR1 is KGHSH and CDR2 is LQKENI. As DNA, the CDR3 is TGTGCCAGCTCTCCTAATCAGGGGGCTGGTCAGCCCCAGCATTTT. This gives the protein CASSPNQGAGQPQHF. The variable domain in full, with the rest retrieved from reference TRBV18 and TRBJ1-5, is NAGVMQNPRHLVRRRGQEARLRCSPMKGHSHVYWYRQLPEEGLKFMVYLQKENIIDESGMPKERFSAEFPKEGPSILRIQQVVRGDSAAYFCASSPNQGAGQPQHFGDGTRLSIL.

The sample holds a few counts of this clonotype. The CDR3 DNA reads TGCAGTGCTAGCGGGTACACTGAAGCTTTCTTT. Translating gives CSASGYTEAFF. V gene TRBV20-1 combines with J gene TRBJ1-1; no definite D call. V gave up 3 bases and J gave up 3 bases, with 5 bases separating them. Germline CDR1 is DFQATT and CDR2 is SNEGSKA (reference sequence). The CDR3 covers 11 residues.

This rearrangement joins TRBV28 to TRBJ1-6, with D uncertain. The CDR3 is 14 residues long. CDR1 and CDR2 (germline): MDHEN, SYDVKM. Trimming took off 11 bases at V and 0 bases at J, with 11 bases between the two ends. CDR3 in amino acids: CAGGRSSYNSPLHF. For the CDR3, the DNA is TGTGCCGGAGGAAGGAGCTCCTATAATTCACCCCTCCACTTT. Full variable domain (outside the CDR3, taken from reference TRBV28 and TRBJ1-6): DVKVTQSSRYLVKRTGEKVFLECVQDMDHENMFWYRQDPGLGLRLIYFSYDVKMKEKGDIPEGYSVSREKKERFSLILESASTNQTSMYLCAGGRSSYNSPLHFGNGTRLTVT.

This clonotype was recorded a few times. The V and J genes are TRBV4-3 and TRBJ2-2; the D is unclear. The CDR3 is made up of 15 amino acids. Germline assignment: CDR1 LGHNA and CDR2 YSLEER. V lost 1 base and J lost 4, with 10 bases in between. The DNA of the CDR3 is TGCGCCAGCAGCCAAGTCCAGGTGGCCACCGGGGAGCTGTTTTTT. Translated: CASSQVQVATGELFF.

At least ten counts were recorded for this clonotype. This chain connects TRBV20-1 to TRBJ1-1, with D perhaps TRBD1 (6 bases). Germline V gene sequence: CDR1 DFQATT, CDR2 SNEGSKA (reference sequence). The length of the CDR3 is 13 residues. V lost 2 bases, J lost 0 bases, and 7 bases lay in between. CDR3 DNA sequence: TGCAGTGCTAGAAGGGGGATGAACACTGAAGCTTTCTTT. Protein sequence: CSARRGMNTEAFF.

This clonotype has a count of ten or more. CDR3 amino acids: CASSFLRRTSYEQYF. The CDR3, as DNA: TGTGCCAGCAGTTTCTTGCGCAGGACCTCCTACGAGCAGTACTTC. The rearrangement uses TRBV28 and TRBJ2-7; D gene uncertain. Germline V gene data show CDR1 as MDHEN and CDR2 as SYDVKM. CDR3 size: 15 residues. V was shortened by 3 bases and J by 0 bases, with 12 bases between the two germline ends.

This clonotype was seen a few times. This chain links TRBV7-8 with TRBJ2-1; 11 bases match TRBD2. The V gene's germline CDR1 is SGHVS and CDR2 FQNEAQ. The CDR3 contains 14 residues. V lost 5 bases to trimming and J lost 9 bases; unmatched junction nucleotides: 6. As DNA, the CDR3 is TGTGCCAGCAGCGTCGATAGCGGGAGGGCTGAGCAGTTCTTC. This codes for CASSVDSGRAEQFF.

V and J are TRBV5-1 and TRBJ1-2; D might be TRBD1 (6 bases). V shed 4 bases and J shed 8 bases, with 12 bases lying between them. In germline, CDR1 is SGHRS, CDR2 YFSETQ. The CDR3 consists of 12 residues. The CDR3 coding sequence is TGCGCCAGCAGCGAGTGGGGGGCCGGCTACACCTTC. Translating it yields CASSEWGAGYTF.